The 12 T cell receptor beta chains reported below all come from one sample, sequenced in a study of blood T cells in healthy people across ages. A second PCR, run for about 7 to 11 cycles, used a sample-barcoded 5' primer plus a J-beta primer mix. TCRdb re-called the 5' RACE reads through MiXCR, storing one row per CDR3 protein. The sample includes around 780,000 distinct CDR3 sequences, 56% of them seen just once. The sequenced material came from blood. These receptors were obtained from a middle-aged man in good health.

In this sample, this clonotype turned up a few times. The gene calls are TRBV9 and TRBJ2-2; 8 nucleotides line up with TRBD2. J was trimmed by 3 bases and V by 0 bases; bases with no gene match: 4. Germline-derived CDR1 and CDR2 are SGDLS and YYNGEE. The CDR3 spans 16 residues. The CDR3 nucleotides are TGTGCCAGCAGCGTAGTAAGCGGGGGAGACACCGGGGAGCTGTTTTTT. Residues: CASSVVSGGDTGELFF.

This clonotype was picked up a small number of times. The chain employs TRBV18 and TRBJ2-1; 13 bases map to TRBD2. The CDR3 loop spans 16 amino acids. With 6 bases clipped from V and 2 bases from J, the junction kept 4 bases outside the gene matches. Germline-derived CDR1 and CDR2 are KGHSH and LQKENI. CDR3 sequence reads: CASSLTSGGPYNEQFF. CDR3 DNA sequence: TGTGCCAGCTCGCTGACTAGCGGGGGGCCCTACAATGAGCAGTTCTTC.

In its sample, this clonotype was seen many times. V gene TRBV27 combines with J gene TRBJ2-3, with D possibly TRBD1 on 6 matching bases. Germline V gives CDR1 MNHEY, CDR2 SMNVEV (reference sequence). The CDR3 contains 14 residues. Trimming took 3 bases from V and 0 from J, leaving 7 bases between them. The CDR3 loop is CASSLGASTDTQYF. Here the CDR3 DNA reads TGTGCCAGCAGTTTGGGGGCTAGCACAGATACGCAGTATTTT.

The chain couples TRBV6-2 or TRBV6-3 to TRBJ2-1; D unclear. The CDR3 has 16 residues. The germline V and J ends were trimmed by 0 bases and 3 bases, with 12 bases remaining between them. Germline V gene sequence: CDR1 MNHEY, CDR2 SVGEGT. The CDR3 nucleotides read TGTGCCAGCAGTTACTCGATCAGAAGAAGCTACAATGAGCAGTTCTTC. Protein: CASSYSIRRSYNEQFF.

The chain has TRBV12-3 or TRBV12-4 and TRBJ2-5; D uncertain. The CDR3 is 13 amino acids. V gave up 6 bases and J gave up 4 bases, with 12 bases separating them. The CDR3: CASRRGSRETQYF. In nucleotides, the CDR3 is TGTGCCAGCAGGAGAGGCAGCAGAGAGACCCAGTACTTC.

J is TRBJ2-5 and V is TRBV6-5, with a weak D call TRBD2 (6 bases). Germline assignment: CDR1 MNHEY and CDR2 SVGAGI. Trimming removed 6 bases from V and 9 bases from J, with 23 bases in between. There are 15 residues in the CDR3. In nucleotides, the CDR3 is TGTGCCAGCAGCTTCGGAGGGCGATCTAGGGAGTCCCAGTACTTC. Translated, it gives CASSFGGRSRESQYF.

This clonotype was detected only a few times. The rearrangement links TRBV5-5 to TRBJ2-1; 7 bases are shared with TRBD1. There are 14 residues in the CDR3. The germline gives CDR1 SGHKS, CDR2 YYEKEE (reference sequence). The V and J ends lost 4 bases and 3 bases, in that order; junction bases with no gene match: 4. CDR3 DNA sequence: TGTGCCAGCAGCCGACAGGGTGACTACAATGAGCAGTTCTTC. This codes for CASSRQGDYNEQFF.

This clonotype was detected only a few times. The chain joins TRBV10-3 to TRBJ2-3; 7 bases agree with TRBD2. Germline trimming cut 10 bases from V and 0 bases from J; bases unmatched to any gene: 7. Germline V CDR1 and CDR2: ENHRY, SYGVKD. The CDR3 is 14 residues long. CDR3 in amino acids: CATERETSTDTQYF. CDR3 nucleotides: TGTGCCACCGAGCGGGAAACGAGCACAGATACGCAGTATTTT.

This sequence joins TRBV6-1 and TRBJ1-5, with D tentatively TRBD1 (6 bases). Germline V gene sequence: CDR1 MNHNS, CDR2 SASEGT. V lost 4 bases to trimming and J lost 4 bases, with 11 bases between them. This CDR3 region has 14 residues. CDR3 loop: CASSVAGANQPQHF. The CDR3 DNA sequence: TGTGCCAGCAGTGTAGCAGGGGCTAATCAGCCCCAGCATTTT.

Concerning this clonotype itself: A much larger clonotype is one base distant, so this may be a read error. The gene calls are TRBV25-1 and TRBJ2-1; 8 nucleotides agree with TRBD2. The CDR3 contains 14 residues. In germline, CDR1 is MGHDK, CDR2 SYGVNS. The CDR3: CANSHPGGVNEQFF. The CDR3 DNA reads as TGTGCCAACAGTCATCCGGGAGGGGTGAATGAGCAGTTCTTC.

V and J are TRBV7-2 and TRBJ2-1, with D perhaps assigned TRBD1 or TRBD2 (6 bases each). V was cut by 5 bases and J by 8 bases, with 16 bases left in between. Per germline, CDR1 SGHTA and CDR2 FQGNSA. CDR3 length: 14 residues. The CDR3 DNA sequence: TGTGCCAGCAGCCCCTACCAAAGGGGGGATGAGCAGTTCTTC. This sequence encodes CASSPYQRGDEQFF.

This sequence joins TRBV12-5 and TRBJ2-1; tentative D call: TRBD2 (7 bases). This CDR3 region has 14 residues. Germline V lookup: CDR1 LGHNT, CDR2 FRNRAP. Deletions cut 3 bases from V and 15 bases from J, with 21 bases between. The CDR3 region has the DNA TGTGCTAGTGGTTTTGGGGGCGGCGGGAGTGGGGTGTTCTTC. This encodes CASGFGGGGSGVFF.